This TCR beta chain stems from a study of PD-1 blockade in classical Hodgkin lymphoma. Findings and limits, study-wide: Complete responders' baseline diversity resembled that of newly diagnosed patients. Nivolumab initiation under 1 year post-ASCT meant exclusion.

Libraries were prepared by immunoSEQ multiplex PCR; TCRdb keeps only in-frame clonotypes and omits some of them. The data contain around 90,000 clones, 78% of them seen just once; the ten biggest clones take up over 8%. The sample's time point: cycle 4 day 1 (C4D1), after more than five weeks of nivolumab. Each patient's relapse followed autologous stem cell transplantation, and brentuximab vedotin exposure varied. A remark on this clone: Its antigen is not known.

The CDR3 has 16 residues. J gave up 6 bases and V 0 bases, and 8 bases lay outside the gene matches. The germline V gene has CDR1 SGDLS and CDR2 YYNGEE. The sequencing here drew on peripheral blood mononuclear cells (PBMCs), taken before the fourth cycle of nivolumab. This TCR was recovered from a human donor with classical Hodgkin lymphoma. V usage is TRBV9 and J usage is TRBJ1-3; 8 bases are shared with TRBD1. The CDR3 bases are TGTGCCAGCAGCGTAGAAGACAGGGGAGGTTTAAACACCATATATTTT. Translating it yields CASSVEDRGGLNTIYF.